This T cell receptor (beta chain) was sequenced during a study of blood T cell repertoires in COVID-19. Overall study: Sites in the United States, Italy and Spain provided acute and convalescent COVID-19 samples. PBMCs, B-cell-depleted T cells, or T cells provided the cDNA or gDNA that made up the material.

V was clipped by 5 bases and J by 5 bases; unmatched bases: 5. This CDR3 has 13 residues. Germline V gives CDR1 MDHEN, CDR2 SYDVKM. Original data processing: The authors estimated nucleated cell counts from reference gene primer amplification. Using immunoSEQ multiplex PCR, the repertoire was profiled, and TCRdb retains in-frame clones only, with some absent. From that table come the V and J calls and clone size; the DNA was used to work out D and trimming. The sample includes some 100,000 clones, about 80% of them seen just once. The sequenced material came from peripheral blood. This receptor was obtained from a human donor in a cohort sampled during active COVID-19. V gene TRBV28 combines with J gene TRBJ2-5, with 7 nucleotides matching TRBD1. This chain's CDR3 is CASSTGATETQYF. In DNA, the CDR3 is TGTGCCAGCAGTACAGGGGCCACGGAGACCCAGTACTTC.